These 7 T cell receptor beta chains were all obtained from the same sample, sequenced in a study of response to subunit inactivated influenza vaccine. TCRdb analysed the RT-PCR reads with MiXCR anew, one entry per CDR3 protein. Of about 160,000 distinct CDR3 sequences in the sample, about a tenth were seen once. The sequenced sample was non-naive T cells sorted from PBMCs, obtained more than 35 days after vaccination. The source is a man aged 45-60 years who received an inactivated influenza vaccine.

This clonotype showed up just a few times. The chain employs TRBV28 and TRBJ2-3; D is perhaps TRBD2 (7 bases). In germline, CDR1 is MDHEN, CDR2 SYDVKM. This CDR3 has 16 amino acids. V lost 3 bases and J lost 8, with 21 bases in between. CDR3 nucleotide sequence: TGTGCCAGCAGTTTCCGGGGGGCTCAGGGTTTGGGTACGCAGTATTTT. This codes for CASSFRGAQGLGTQYF.

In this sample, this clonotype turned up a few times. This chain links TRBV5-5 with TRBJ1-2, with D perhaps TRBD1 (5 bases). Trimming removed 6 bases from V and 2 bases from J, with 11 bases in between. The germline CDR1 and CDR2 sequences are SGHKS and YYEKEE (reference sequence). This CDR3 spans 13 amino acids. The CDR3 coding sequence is TGTGCCAGCAAGGGGAGCCCGAACTATGGCTACACCTTC. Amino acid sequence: CASKGSPNYGYTF.

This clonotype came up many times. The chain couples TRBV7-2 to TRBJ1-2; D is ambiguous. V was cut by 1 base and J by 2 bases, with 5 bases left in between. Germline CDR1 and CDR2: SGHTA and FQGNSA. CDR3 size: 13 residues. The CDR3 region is CASSLDQNYGYTF. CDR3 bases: TGTGCCAGCAGCTTAGATCAAAACTATGGCTACACCTTC.

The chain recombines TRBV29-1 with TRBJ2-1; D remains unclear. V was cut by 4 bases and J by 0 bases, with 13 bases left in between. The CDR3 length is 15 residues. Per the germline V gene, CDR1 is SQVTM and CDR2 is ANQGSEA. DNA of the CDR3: TGCAGCGTTGGACTTCAGCGCGCCTCCTACAATGAGCAGTTCTTC. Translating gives CSVGLQRASYNEQFF.

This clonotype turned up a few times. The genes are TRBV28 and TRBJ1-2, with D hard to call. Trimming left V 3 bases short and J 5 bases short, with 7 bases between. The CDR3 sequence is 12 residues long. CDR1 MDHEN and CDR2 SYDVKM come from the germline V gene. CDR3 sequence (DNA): TGTGCCAGCAGTTTGGCGGTTTATGGCTACACCTTC. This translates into CASSLAVYGYTF.

Written as DNA, the CDR3 is TGTGCCACCAGCAGAGATAGGAGGCGGGAGGCCCCTCGCGAGCAGTACTTC. Protein: CATSRDRRREAPREQYF. The chain recombines TRBV15 with TRBJ2-7; 8 positions match TRBD2. Trimming cost V 0 bases and J 6 bases; bases outside gene matches: 13. The CDR3 is 17 residues long. CDR1 and CDR2 from the germline V gene are LNHNV and YYDKDF (reference sequence).

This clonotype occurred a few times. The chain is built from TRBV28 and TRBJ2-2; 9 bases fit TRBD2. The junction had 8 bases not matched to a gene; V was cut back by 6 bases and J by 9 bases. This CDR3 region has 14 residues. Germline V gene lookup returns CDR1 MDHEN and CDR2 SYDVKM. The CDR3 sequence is CASRTGTSNRELFF. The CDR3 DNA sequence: TGTGCCAGCAGAACCGGGACTAGCAATAGGGAGCTGTTTTTT.